Below, 31 T cell receptor beta chains from the same sample are listed, as sequenced in a study of OX40 agonist ivuxolimab in advanced cancers. Measured with immunoSEQ multiplex PCR; TCRdb has only the in-frame clones, and not every one. The sample yields 30,000 to 40,000 clones, about 80% seen once. Sample: CD4+ or CD8+ T cells sorted from blood, taken in a trial of the OX40 agonist ivuxolimab. The receptor set was obtained from an adult with an advanced solid tumor such as melanoma, head and neck, liver or kidney cancer.

A few counts support this clone. The chain recombines TRBV2 with TRBJ2-7; no definite D call. There are 11 residues in the CDR3. Germline CDR1 SNHLY, CDR2 FYNNEI. V was pared by 4 bases and J by 0 bases, with 1 base between. The CDR3 nucleotides are TGTGCCAGCAGTGGCTCCTACGAGCAGTACTTC. Protein: CASSGSYEQYF.

The V and J genes are TRBV10-1 and TRBJ2-7; the match to TRBD1 covers 8 bases. CDR1 is WNHNN and CDR2 is SYGVQD in the germline V gene (reference sequence). This CDR3 region has 14 residues. Losses at the gene ends were 2 bases for V and 6 bases for J; bases not matched to a gene: 6. The CDR3 sequence is CASSEPGTGGEQYF. CDR3 DNA sequence: TGCGCCAGCAGTGAGCCCGGGACAGGAGGCGAGCAGTACTTC.

This clone was seen more than once but under ten times. CDR3 sequence reads: CASSFTDTQYF. The CDR3 DNA is TGTGCCAGCAGCTTTACAGATACGCAGTATTTT. V usage is TRBV7-8 and J usage is TRBJ2-3; D is uncertain. The ends were cut back, 3 bases at V and 3 bases at J, with 1 base in the middle. The CDR3 covers 11 residues. Germline CDR1 reads SGHVS; CDR2 reads FQNEAQ.

This clone has just a few counts. This chain's CDR3 is CASRRGQSNQPQHF. CDR3 nucleotides: TGTGCCAGTAGGAGGGGGCAAAGCAATCAGCCCCAGCATTTT. The chain combines TRBV19 with TRBJ1-5; TRBD1 matches at 7 bases. V shed 6 bases, J shed 1 base, and the junction held 3 bases outside the gene matches. Germline V lookup: CDR1 LNHDA, CDR2 SQIVND (reference sequence). This CDR3 contains 14 residues. The variable domain in full, with the rest retrieved from reference TRBV19 and TRBJ1-5, is DGGITQSPKYLFRKEGQNVTLSCEQNLNHDAMYWYRQDPGQGLRLIYYSQIVNDFQKGDIAEGYSVSREKKESFPLTVTSAQKNPTAFYLCASRRGQSNQPQHFGDGTRLSIL.

The rearrangement joins TRBV5-1 to TRBJ2-7, with 7 bases matching TRBD1. The CDR3 loop spans 14 amino acids. J was trimmed by 2 bases and V by 2 bases; bases with no gene match: 4. Germline V CDR1 and CDR2: SGHRS, YFSETQ. The CDR3, as DNA: TGCGCCAGCAGCTTCTGGACAGGCCCCTACGAGCAGTACTTC. Its translation is CASSFWTGPYEQYF.

The gene calls are TRBV19 and TRBJ1-6; no reliable D call. From germline, CDR1 is LNHDA and CDR2 SQIVND (reference sequence). CDR3 length: 12 residues. Trimming pared 1 base from V and 9 bases from J, leaving 4 bases between. DNA for the CDR3: TGTGCCAGTAGTATAGGCCTTTCACCCCTCCACTTT. As protein: CASSIGLSPLHF.

This clone has a handful of counts. The chain uses TRBV27 and TRBJ2-7; TRBD2 is a possible D gene (5 bases). V lost 5 bases and J lost 6, with 11 bases in between. The germline CDR1 and CDR2 sequences are MNHEY and SMNVEV (reference sequence). The CDR3 runs 12 residues. The CDR3 is CASSTRTGEQYF. The CDR3 DNA sequence: TGTGCCAGCAGTACTAGGACGGGCGAGCAGTACTTC.

The chain joins TRBV2 to TRBJ2-1; D is possibly TRBD1 (6 bases). The CDR3 contains 16 residues. Germline lookup yields CDR1 SNHLY and CDR2 FYNNEI. Deletions cut 1 base from V and 0 bases from J, with 10 bases between. The chain's CDR3 is CASSEGTESSYNEQFF. CDR3 nucleotide sequence: TGTGCCAGCAGTGAAGGGACAGAAAGCTCCTACAATGAGCAGTTCTTC.

This clone came up a few times. The chain couples TRBV7-9 to TRBJ2-7, with 8 bases that match TRBD2. Germline-derived CDR1 and CDR2 are SEHNR and FQNEAQ (reference sequence). This CDR3 has 17 amino acids. After removal of 0 bases from V and 5 bases from J, the junction contained 12 bases not matched to a gene. The CDR3 nucleotides are TGTGCCAGCAGCTTAGCGATGGAACGGACTAGCCGCGACGAGCAGTACTTC. Protein: CASSLAMERTSRDEQYF.

The genes are TRBV7-2 and TRBJ2-5, with D possibly matching TRBD1 (5 bases). The CDR3 runs to 14 residues. Trimming pared 5 bases from V and 5 bases from J, leaving 15 bases between. Germline V gene lookup returns CDR1 SGHTA and CDR2 FQGNSA. DNA for the CDR3: TGTGCCAGCAGCAAATCAGGGCTCGGGGAGACCCAGTACTTC. It translates to CASSKSGLGETQYF.

Turning to this clone: One junction end disagrees with the germline gene, perhaps due to a read error. This sequence joins TRBV30 and TRBJ1-5, with D possibly TRBD1 on 5 matching bases. The CDR3 extends over 13 amino acids. CDR1 is GTSNPN, CDR2 SVGIG, per germline (reference sequence). Here the CDR3 reads CAWSEQVDQPPHF. The CDR3 DNA reads TGTGCCTGGAGTGAACAGGTAGATCAGCCCCCGCATTTT.

In its sample, this clone was seen once. This chain connects TRBV29-1 to TRBJ2-2; TRBD1 might be the D (6 bases). Trimming removed 3 bases at V and 0 bases at J, with 14 bases between. Germline V gene sequence: CDR1 SQVTM, CDR2 ANQGSEA. This CDR3 contains 16 residues. The CDR3 region is CSVEGSAGANTGELFF. The DNA of the CDR3 is TGCAGCGTTGAGGGTTCTGCAGGGGCGAACACCGGGGAGCTGTTTTTT.

The chain is built from TRBV6-6 and TRBJ1-4, with a weak D call TRBD1 (5 bases). Germline CDR1 reads MNHNY; CDR2 reads SVGAGI (reference sequence). The CDR3 loop spans 14 amino acids. Trimming stripped 0 bases from V and 6 bases from J, with 8 bases between. The CDR3: CASSYSGTDEKLFF. The CDR3 DNA follows: TGTGCCAGCAGTTACTCAGGGACGGATGAAAAACTGTTTTTT.

This rearrangement joins TRBV30 to TRBJ2-5; a weak D match, TRBD1 (5 bases). Germline-derived CDR1 and CDR2 are GTSNPN and SVGIG (reference sequence). The CDR3 spans 12 residues. V lost 2 bases, J lost 4 bases, and 8 bases lay in between. CDR3 bases: TGTGCCTGGAGTCAGGGTCTAGAGACCCAGTACTTC. It codes for CAWSQGLETQYF. Drawing the rest from reference TRBV30 and TRBJ2-5, the complete variable domain is SQTIHQWPATLVQPVGSPLSLECTVEGTSNPNLYWYRQAAGRGLQLLFYSVGIGQISSEVPQNLSASRPQDRQFILSSKKLLLSDSGFYLCAWSQGLETQYFGPGTRLLVL.

This sequence joins TRBV4-1 and TRBJ2-4; D perhaps matches TRBD2 (5 bases). Germline CDR1 MGHRA, CDR2 YSYEKL. CDR3 length: 13 residues. The V end lost 0 bases, the J end lost 6 bases, and 6 bases lay between the germline ends. DNA of the CDR3: TGCGCCAGCAGCCAAGAAGAGGGAAACATTCAGTACTTC. Its translation is CASSQEEGNIQYF.

The chain uses TRBV19 and TRBJ2-1; D may be TRBD1 or TRBD2 (5 bases each). The V gene lost 6 bases and the J gene lost 4 bases, with 10 bases spanning the gap. The germline gives CDR1 LNHDA, CDR2 SQIVND (reference sequence). This CDR3 is built from 13 residues. Written as DNA, the CDR3 is TGTGCCAGTAGCCCGGGACCGTACAATGAGCAGTTCTTC. Amino acid sequence: CASSPGPYNEQFF.

V usage is TRBV9 and J usage is TRBJ1-2; D may be TRBD1 (5 bases). The ends were cut back, 0 bases at V and 4 bases at J, with 10 bases in the middle. CDR3 length equals 14 residues. Germline CDR1 and CDR2: SGDLS and YYNGEE. The CDR3 DNA reads as TGTGCCAGCAGCGTAGTGGACACTATCTATGGCTACACCTTC. This codes for CASSVVDTIYGYTF.

Only one count was recorded for this clone. V usage is TRBV6-1 and J usage is TRBJ2-7; 10 nucleotides line up with TRBD1. V lost 10 bases and J lost 4; bases outside the gene matches: 13. The CDR3 loop spans 15 amino acids. The germline CDR1 and CDR2 sequences are MNHNS and SASEGT. The CDR3 DNA follows: TGTGCCACCTCAGGGGCGGGGACAGGGGATTACGAGCAGTACTTC. Amino acids: CATSGAGTGDYEQYF.

This sequence joins TRBV10-1 and TRBJ2-5; D may be TRBD1 or TRBD2 (5 bases each). Germline values: CDR1 WNHNN, CDR2 SYGVQD (reference sequence). This CDR3 contains 15 residues. Trimming pared 0 bases from V and 2 bases from J, leaving 10 bases between. The DNA of the CDR3 is TGCGCCAGCAGTGAGTCGGGGGATTTACAAGAGACCCAGTACTTC. Residues: CASSESGDLQETQYF.

This sequence joins TRBV5-6 and TRBJ2-1; possible D gene TRBD1, 6 bases. V lost 7 bases, J lost 7 bases, and 12 bases lay in between. CDR1 is SGHDT, CDR2 YYEEEE, per germline. This CDR3 has 12 amino acids. The CDR3 DNA sequence: TGTGCCAGCGGTAGAGGACAGAATGAGCAGTTCTTC. It yields the protein CASGRGQNEQFF. The full variable domain, in which reference TRBV5-6 and TRBJ2-1 provide the parts outside the CDR3, is DAGVTQSPTHLIKTRGQQVTLRCSPKSGHDTVSWYQQALGQGPQFIFQYYEEEERQRGNFPDRFSGHQFPNYSSELNVNALLLGDSALYLCASGRGQNEQFFGPGTRLTVL.

The genes are TRBV5-6 and TRBJ1-4; TRBD1 might be the D (5 bases). Germline CDR1 SGHDT, CDR2 YYEEEE. The CDR3 has 13 residues. V lost 2 bases and J 5 bases, leaving 7 bases between the germline ends. The CDR3 protein is CASSFGGNEKLFF. The CDR3 bases are TGTGCCAGCAGCTTCGGGGGAAATGAAAAACTGTTTTTT.

Worth noting for this clone: Additional DNA sequences in this sample encode the identical CDR3. The chain links TRBV29-1 to TRBJ2-5, with TRBD1 matching 7 bases. Germline lookup yields CDR1 SQVTM and CDR2 ANQGSEA. This CDR3 has 12 amino acids. V lost 6 bases, J lost 2 bases, and 3 bases stayed unmatched. The CDR3 DNA is TGCAGCGTCGGGGACAGTCAAGAGACCCAGTACTTC. Translating gives CSVGDSQETQYF. The complete variable domain, with remaining parts taken from reference TRBV29-1 and TRBJ2-5, reads SAVISQKPSRDICQRGTSLTIQCQVDSQVTMMFWYRQQPGQSLTLIATANQGSEATYESGFVIDKFPISRPNLTFSTLTVSNMSPEDSSIYLCSVGDSQETQYFGPGTRLLVL.

This clone was detected once. The V call is TRBV28, the J call TRBJ2-3, with TRBD2 identical over 11 bases. CDR1 and CDR2 (germline): MDHEN, SYDVKM. With V trimmed by 7 bases and J by 2 bases, 2 bases remained unmatched. The length of the CDR3 is 14 residues. The CDR3 sequence is CASMTSGDTDTQYF. The CDR3 DNA is TGTGCCAGCATGACTAGCGGGGACACAGATACGCAGTATTTT.

This clone was seen more than once but under ten times. This chain uses TRBV5-8 with TRBJ1-5; D is uncertain. Germline V gives CDR1 SGHTS, CDR2 YDEGEE. The CDR3 spans 11 residues. Trimming took 1 base from V and 9 from J, leaving 5 bases between them. The CDR3 here is CASSLRVPQHF. CDR3 sequence (DNA): TGTGCCAGCAGCTTGAGGGTGCCCCAGCATTTT.

The chain has TRBV6-1 and TRBJ1-1, with TRBD1 as a possible D gene (5 bases). Trimming pared 0 bases from V and 5 bases from J, leaving 10 bases between. Germline CDR1 is MNHNS and CDR2 is SASEGT. CDR3 length: 14 amino acids. The chain's CDR3 is CASSEASGLTEAFF. DNA for the CDR3: TGTGCCAGCAGTGAAGCCTCAGGGTTGACTGAAGCTTTCTTT.

The chain is built from TRBV7-9 and TRBJ2-3; TRBD2 matches at 12 bases. The CDR3 spans 13 residues. V was clipped by 4 bases and J by 10 bases; unmatched bases: 3. From germline, CDR1 is SEHNR and CDR2 FQNEAQ (reference sequence). This CDR3 is CASSWTSGASQYF. The CDR3 coding sequence is TGTGCCAGCAGCTGGACTAGCGGGGCTTCGCAGTATTTT.

This rearrangement joins TRBV9 to TRBJ2-1; possible D gene TRBD2, 6 bases. V was shortened by 4 bases and J by 4 bases, with 15 bases between the two germline ends. Per the germline V gene, CDR1 is SGDLS and CDR2 is YYNGEE. This CDR3 spans 15 amino acids. The CDR3 protein is CASSPRRREYNEQFF. The CDR3 DNA follows: TGTGCCAGCAGCCCCCGGAGGAGGGAATACAATGAGCAGTTCTTC.

The genes are TRBV7-8 and TRBJ2-5; D remains ambiguous. The CDR3 is made up of 13 amino acids. CDR1 and CDR2 from the germline V gene are SGHVS and FQNEAQ. Trimming shortened V by 3 bases and J by 0 bases, and 5 bases separated the two germline ends. The CDR3 DNA reads as TGTGCCAGCAGCTTGAGGTACCAAGAGACCCAGTACTTC. Amino acids: CASSLRYQETQYF.

This rearrangement joins TRBV7-3 to TRBJ2-1; 8 bases match TRBD1. The trim removed 2 bases at V and 6 bases at J, leaving 6 bases unmatched. CDR3 length: 15 amino acids. Germline V gene data show CDR1 as SGHTA and CDR2 as FQGTGA. In DNA, the CDR3 is TGTGCCAGCAGCTTAGGTCGGACAGGGCTCAATGAGCAGTTCTTC. Its protein is CASSLGRTGLNEQFF. The full variable domain, rest sourced from reference TRBV7-3 and TRBJ2-1, is GAGVSQTPSNKVTEKGKYVELRCDPISGHTALYWYRQSLGQGPEFLIYFQGTGAADDSGLPNDRFFAVRPEGSVSTLKIQRTERGDSAVYLCASSLGRTGLNEQFFGPGTRLTVL.

This clone was seen a few times. V gene TRBV4-1 combines with J gene TRBJ2-7, with TRBD2 identical over 7 bases. The CDR3 has 15 residues. Germline CDR1 and CDR2: MGHRA and YSYEKL. J was trimmed by 3 bases and V by 1 base; bases with no gene match: 6. CDR3 region: CASSQVVGGSYEQYF. The CDR3 DNA sequence: TGCGCCAGCAGCCAAGTGGTGGGCGGGAGCTACGAGCAGTACTTC.

The chain recombines TRBV7-9 with TRBJ1-2; TRBD1 is a possible D gene (5 bases). CDR1 is SEHNR and CDR2 is FQNEAQ in the germline V gene (reference sequence). The CDR3 length is 12 residues. With 1 base removed from V and 13 bases from J, the gap between germline ends came to 13 bases. This chain's CDR3 is CASSLGTGDATF. In DNA form, the CDR3 reads TGTGCCAGCAGCTTAGGAACGGGGGACGCCACCTTC. Looking up the rest from reference TRBV7-9 and TRBJ1-2 gives the full variable domain: DTGVSQNPRHKITKRGQNVTFRCDPISEHNRLYWYRQTLGQGPEFLTYFQNEAQLEKSRLLSDRFSAERPKGSFSTLEIQRTEQGDSAMYLCASSLGTGDATFGSGTRLTVV.